This T cell receptor beta chain was recorded in a study of immune characterization of retroperitoneal liposarcoma. TCRdb reanalysed the PCR reads using MiXCR and keeps one entry per CDR3 protein. The sample contains under 9,000 distinct CDR3 sequences, approximately 28% of which appear only once. This clonotype came up many times. V was shortened by 6 bases and J by 7 bases, with 12 bases between the two germline ends. The CDR3 extends over 12 amino acids. Material for sequencing was blood. The V and J genes are TRBV12-3 or TRBV12-4 and TRBJ1-1, with D possibly being TRBD1 (5 bases). The source is a male donor with retroperitoneal liposarcoma. CDR3 DNA: TGTGCCAGCAGCCGGGACCGTAGTGAAGCTTTCTTT. This gives the protein CASSRDRSEAFF.